The 24 T cell receptor beta chains below were found in one sample sequenced in a study of T cell repertoires in cytomegalovirus infection. TCRdb fed the reads into MiXCR, producing one record per CDR3 protein. The data contain some 68,000 distinct CDR3 sequences, under 25% of them singletons. For these receptors, no antigen is known. The source material was PBMCs, sequenced either directly or after in vitro stimulation (not recorded which). These receptors all stem from a human donor in good health (CMV status not recorded). Some clones in this sample may be carry-over from other donors' samples.

The rearrangement joins TRBV3-1 to TRBJ1-1, with D uncertain. The V gene lost 4 bases and the J gene lost 0 bases, with 6 bases spanning the gap. The CDR3 consists of 13 residues. Looked up from germline, CDR1 is LGHDT and CDR2 is YNNKEL (reference sequence). CDR3 DNA: TGTGCCAGCAGCCGTAAGATGAACACTGAAGCTTTCTTT. It codes for CASSRKMNTEAFF.

The chain links TRBV5-1 to TRBJ2-1, with a tentative D call TRBD2 (5 bases). The V gene's germline CDR1 is SGHRS and CDR2 YFSETQ. This CDR3 is built from 14 residues. Trimming stripped 2 bases from V and 5 bases from J, with 11 bases between. CDR3 bases: TGCGCCAGCAGCTTCGGGGAAGTCGACAATGAGCAGTTCTTC. This translates into CASSFGEVDNEQFF.

This clonotype occurred a few times. This chain joins TRBV5-4 and TRBJ2-1; TRBD2 matches 7 bases. This CDR3 is built from 12 residues. Looked up from germline, CDR1 is SGHNT and CDR2 is YYREEE (reference sequence). The junction had 6 bases not matched to a gene; V was cut back by 4 bases and J by 11 bases. The CDR3 region is CASSPQGTKQFF. DNA for the CDR3: TGTGCCAGCAGCCCGCAAGGGACTAAGCAGTTCTTC.

This clonotype was detected a few times. This chain uses TRBV12-3 or TRBV12-4 with TRBJ1-1; D perhaps matches TRBD1 (5 bases). This CDR3 comprises 14 residues. Trimming removed 9 bases from V and 6 bases from J, with 20 bases in between. The CDR3 sequence: CASRGASLVAEAFF. For the CDR3, the DNA is TGTGCCAGTCGAGGGGCCTCCCTTGTCGCTGAAGCTTTCTTT.

This clonotype occurred a few times. V and J are TRBV2 and TRBJ2-1, with a weak D call TRBD1 (5 bases). V was pared by 10 bases and J by 6 bases, with 13 bases between. CDR1 and CDR2 from the germline V gene are SNHLY and FYNNEI. The CDR3 covers 12 residues. CDR3: CATTAQGNEQFF. The CDR3 DNA reads as TGTGCCACCACCGCCCAGGGCAATGAGCAGTTCTTC.

This clonotype was seen at least ten times. The chain is built from TRBV27 and TRBJ2-1; 10 bases are a match to TRBD2. This CDR3 has 15 residues. CDR1 and CDR2 (germline): MNHEY, SMNVEV (reference sequence). The ends lost 3 bases at V and 9 bases at J; junction bases unmatched: 8. The DNA of the CDR3 is TGTGCCAGCAGTTTTAGTCCTAGCGGGAGCGGTGAGCAGTTCTTC. This codes for CASSFSPSGSGEQFF.

This clonotype was found many times. The chain combines TRBV7-2 with TRBJ2-7; D unresolved. Germline V CDR1 and CDR2: SGHTA, FQGNSA. V lost 5 bases and J 3 bases, leaving 11 bases between the germline ends. The CDR3 loop spans 13 amino acids. CDR3 coding DNA: TGTGCCAGCAGCCCCGACATGTACTACGAGCAGTACTTC. Translating it yields CASSPDMYYEQYF.

The rearrangement links TRBV19 to TRBJ2-1; D gene unclear. From germline, CDR1 is LNHDA and CDR2 SQIVND (reference sequence). The CDR3 totals 13 residues. V gave up 5 bases and J gave up 3 bases, with 8 bases separating them. Here the CDR3 DNA reads TGTGCCAGTAGTCCCCAGGTCTACAATGAGCAGTTCTTC. This sequence encodes CASSPQVYNEQFF.

This clonotype was seen repeatedly, ten times or more. The chain carries TRBV11-3 and TRBJ1-1; 11 bases line up with TRBD1. Germline V CDR1 and CDR2: SGHNT, YENEEA. This CDR3 comprises 14 residues. J gave up 12 bases and V 2 bases, and 8 bases lay outside the gene matches. The DNA of the CDR3 is TGTGCCAGCAGCTTATTCCCGGGACAGGGGGTACCTTTCTTT. This sequence encodes CASSLFPGQGVPFF.

The gene calls are TRBV6-2 or TRBV6-3 and TRBJ2-3, with D maybe TRBD1 (5 bases). Per germline, CDR1 MNHEY and CDR2 SVGEGT. The CDR3 sequence is 14 residues long. Trimming removed 6 bases at V and 4 bases at J, with 14 bases between. As DNA, the CDR3 is TGTGCCAGCAGCCTTCGGACAAGACCAGATACGCAGTATTTT. It specifies CASSLRTRPDTQYF.

Many counts were recorded for this clonotype. The chain is built from TRBV7-2 and TRBJ1-2; D is possibly TRBD1 (5 bases). Germline values: CDR1 SGHTA, CDR2 FQGNSA. The CDR3 length is 16 residues. Trimming took off 5 bases at V and 1 base at J, with 17 bases between the two ends. CDR3: CASSGTRDAFNYGYTF. CDR3 bases: TGTGCCAGCAGCGGAACACGGGACGCATTTAACTATGGCTACACCTTC. The whole variable domain, remainder taken from reference TRBV7-2 and TRBJ1-2, is GAGVSQSPSNKVTEKGKDVELRCDPISGHTALYWYRQSLGQGLEFLIYFQGNSAPDKSGLPSDRFSAERTGGSVSTLTIQRTQQEDSAVYLCASSGTRDAFNYGYTFGSGTRLTVV.

The sample holds a few counts of this clonotype. This rearrangement joins TRBV12-3 or TRBV12-4 to TRBJ2-7, with D unresolved. The CDR3 spans 12 residues. Trimming removed 1 base at V and 5 bases at J, with 6 bases between. The CDR3 nucleotides are TGTGCCAGCAGTTTAGATTTGGACGAGCAGTACTTC. Translating it yields CASSLDLDEQYF.

This clonotype has at least ten counts. V usage is TRBV7-6 and J usage is TRBJ1-6, with D unresolved. Trimming removed 1 base at V and 9 bases at J, with 16 bases between. CDR1 SGHVS and CDR2 FNYEAQ come from the germline V gene. The length of the CDR3 is 16 residues. The CDR3 bases are TGTGCCAGCAGCTTAGGATCCGCGGGTGAGGCTTCACCCCTCCACTTT. It specifies CASSLGSAGEASPLHF.

In its sample, this clonotype was seen many times. The rearrangement links TRBV19 to TRBJ1-2, with 9 bases fitting TRBD1. This CDR3 contains 15 residues. The trim removed 4 bases at V and 8 bases at J, leaving 11 bases unmatched. In germline, CDR1 is LNHDA, CDR2 SQIVND (reference sequence). The CDR3 region is CASSTLQGAVRGYTF. CDR3 in DNA: TGTGCCAGTAGTACCCTACAGGGGGCTGTGAGAGGCTACACCTTC.

J is TRBJ1-1 and V is TRBV20-1, with 10 nucleotides matching TRBD1. J lost 2 bases, V lost 2 bases, and 5 bases had no gene match. CDR1 and CDR2 from the germline V gene are DFQATT and SNEGSKA (reference sequence). The CDR3 has 15 amino acids. CDR3 residues: CSARRRQGANTEAFF. The CDR3 DNA reads TGCAGTGCTAGACGTAGACAGGGGGCAAACACTGAAGCTTTCTTT.

The V and J genes are TRBV6-5 and TRBJ2-3; no clear D. The CDR3 runs 14 residues. In germline, CDR1 is MNHEY, CDR2 SVGAGI. Trimming removed 7 bases at V and 2 bases at J, with 13 bases between. The CDR3 DNA is TGTGCCAGCACCCTAGATCTGTACACAGATACGCAGTATTTT. It codes for CASTLDLYTDTQYF.

The V call is TRBV27, the J call TRBJ1-5, with 7 bases aligning to TRBD1. Germline values: CDR1 MNHEY, CDR2 SMNVEV (reference sequence). V gave up 6 bases and J gave up 0 bases; unmatched junction bases: 5. The CDR3 runs to 15 residues. The CDR3 protein is CASRPGTVSNQPQHF. Here the CDR3 DNA reads TGTGCCAGCAGGCCCGGGACAGTTAGCAATCAGCCCCAGCATTTT.

This clonotype was observed at least ten times. The CDR3 region is CATRGDSLWDGYTF. The CDR3 region has the DNA TGTGCCACCCGGGGGGACAGTCTATGGGATGGCTACACCTTC. The V call is TRBV27, the J call TRBJ1-2; TRBD1 matches at 7 bases. The CDR3 runs to 14 residues. Germline loops: CDR1 MNHEY, CDR2 SMNVEV (reference sequence). V was pared by 10 bases and J by 6 bases, with 14 bases of the junction left unmatched.

This chain links TRBV3-1 with TRBJ2-3, with 10 bases lining up with TRBD2. Trimming at V came to 4 bases and at J to 2 bases, leaving 3 bases not matched to a gene. CDR3 length: 15 residues. CDR1 is LGHDT, CDR2 YNNKEL, per germline (reference sequence). CDR3: CASSPGLADTDTQYF. The DNA for the CDR3 is TGTGCCAGCAGCCCAGGACTAGCGGACACAGATACGCAGTATTTT.

This clonotype has only a few counts. The chain couples TRBV5-8 to TRBJ1-5, with unresolved D. CDR1 is SGHTS and CDR2 is YDEGEE in the germline V gene. Trimming removed 4 bases at V and 0 bases at J, with 11 bases between. CDR3 length: 15 residues. The CDR3: CASSRRGVSNQPQHF. CDR3 DNA: TGTGCCAGCAGCCGGCGGGGAGTTAGCAATCAGCCCCAGCATTTT.

This clonotype was seen ten or more times. The rearrangement links TRBV11-3 to TRBJ2-2, with 7 nucleotides matching TRBD2. The CDR3 has 16 amino acids. The V segment lost 6 bases and the J segment 1 base; nucleotides outside the gene matches: 8. Looked up from germline, CDR1 is SGHNT and CDR2 is YENEEA. The CDR3 here is CASSSPGLRNTGELFF. CDR3 in DNA: TGTGCCAGCAGTTCACCGGGACTACGGAACACCGGGGAGCTGTTTTTT.

At least ten counts were recorded for this clonotype. The rearrangement joins TRBV6-6 to TRBJ1-5; unclear D gene. Trimming removed 6 bases at V and 2 bases at J, with 11 bases between. The germline CDR1 and CDR2 sequences are MNHNY and SVGAGI (reference sequence). CDR3 length: 14 residues. The CDR3 loop is CASSYGRGNQPQHF. The CDR3 DNA sequence: TGTGCCAGCAGCTACGGGAGGGGCAATCAGCCCCAGCATTTT.

A few counts support this clonotype. The DNA of the CDR3 is TGTGCCATCAGTGAGGCTTATTCGGGTAGCACTGAAGCTTTCTTT. It is translated as CAISEAYSGSTEAFF. This sequence joins TRBV10-3 and TRBJ1-1; D ambiguous. V gave up 2 bases and J gave up 4 bases, with 14 bases separating them. The V gene's germline CDR1 is ENHRY and CDR2 SYGVKD. This CDR3 contains 15 residues.

This clonotype was counted ten times or more. The CDR3 DNA follows: TGTGCCAGCAGTCCCAACAGAGTCTCTGGGGCCAACGTCCTGACTTTC. This codes for CASSPNRVSGANVLTF. The chain joins TRBV12-3 or TRBV12-4 to TRBJ2-6; no clear D gene. Trimming removed 5 bases at V and 0 bases at J, with 11 bases between. The length of the CDR3 is 16 residues.